Described below is a single TCR beta chain sequence and its context. This entry comes from a study of cytomegalovirus exposure and HLA in healthy donors. PCR was performed using 60 Vbeta and 13 Jbeta primers. Only in-frame clones appear in the TCRdb table, and some are missing; sequencing was by immunoSEQ multiplex PCR. The sample comprises 63,000 or so clones, about four fifths of which are singletons, and roughly 4% rests with the top ten. Germline CDR1 and CDR2: GTSNPN and SVGIG (reference sequence). J gave up 2 bases and V 2 bases, and 12 bases lay outside the gene matches. CDR3 length equals 17 residues.

J is TRBJ2-7 and V is TRBV30; 10 bases line up with TRBD2. Sequencing input: PBMCs. The receptor's source is a woman aged 25 to 39 in good health and CMV-seronegative. The CDR3 here is CAWSLPPGLASTYEQYF. The CDR3 nucleotides read TGTGCCTGGAGTTTGCCTCCGGGACTAGCGTCAACCTACGAGCAGTACTTC.